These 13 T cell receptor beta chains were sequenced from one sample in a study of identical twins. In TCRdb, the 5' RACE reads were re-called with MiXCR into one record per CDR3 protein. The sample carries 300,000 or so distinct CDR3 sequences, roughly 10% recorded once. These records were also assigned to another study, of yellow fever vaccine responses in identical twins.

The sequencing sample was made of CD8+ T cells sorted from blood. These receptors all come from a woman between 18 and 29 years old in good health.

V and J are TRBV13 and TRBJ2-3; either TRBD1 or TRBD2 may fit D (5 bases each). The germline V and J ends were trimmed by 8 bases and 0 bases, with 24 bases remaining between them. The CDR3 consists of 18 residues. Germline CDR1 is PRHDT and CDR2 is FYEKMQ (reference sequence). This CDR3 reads CASCLGPFRGGSTDTQYF. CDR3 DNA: TGTGCCAGCTGTTTAGGACCCTTCCGGGGCGGCAGCACAGATACGCAGTATTTT.

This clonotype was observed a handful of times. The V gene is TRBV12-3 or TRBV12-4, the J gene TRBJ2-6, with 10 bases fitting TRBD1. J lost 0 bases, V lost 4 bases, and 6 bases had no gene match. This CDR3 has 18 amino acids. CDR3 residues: CASSYRDRGLSGANVLTF. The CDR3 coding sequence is TGTGCCAGCAGTTACCGGGACAGGGGTCTCTCTGGGGCCAACGTCCTGACTTTC.

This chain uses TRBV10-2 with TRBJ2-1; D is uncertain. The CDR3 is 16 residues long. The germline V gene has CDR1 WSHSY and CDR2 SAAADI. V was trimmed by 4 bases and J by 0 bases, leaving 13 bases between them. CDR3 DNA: TGCGCCAGCAGTGGAATAGGCTTAAGCTCCTACAATGAGCAGTTCTTC. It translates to CASSGIGLSSYNEQFF.

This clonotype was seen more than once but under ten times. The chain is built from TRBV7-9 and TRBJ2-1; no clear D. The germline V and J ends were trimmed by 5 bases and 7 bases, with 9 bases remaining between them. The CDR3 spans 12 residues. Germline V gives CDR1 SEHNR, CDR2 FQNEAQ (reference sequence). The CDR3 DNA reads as TGTGCCAGCAGCGCCTTAGGAAATGAGCAGTTCTTC. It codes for CASSALGNEQFF.

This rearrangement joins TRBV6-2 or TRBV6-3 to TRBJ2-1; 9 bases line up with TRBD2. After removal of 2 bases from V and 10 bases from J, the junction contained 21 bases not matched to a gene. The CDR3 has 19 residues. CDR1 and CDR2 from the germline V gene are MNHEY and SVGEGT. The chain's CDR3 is CASSYNLLAGMSRESEQFF. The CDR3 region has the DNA TGTGCCAGCAGTTACAACCTACTAGCGGGCATGAGTCGAGAGTCGGAGCAGTTCTTC.

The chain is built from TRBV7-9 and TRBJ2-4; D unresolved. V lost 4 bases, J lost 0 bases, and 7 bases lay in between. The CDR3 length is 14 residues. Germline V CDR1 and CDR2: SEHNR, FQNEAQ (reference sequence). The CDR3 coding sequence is TGTGCCAGCAGCTCGGATTTAGCCAAAAACATTCAGTACTTC. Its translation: CASSSDLAKNIQYF.

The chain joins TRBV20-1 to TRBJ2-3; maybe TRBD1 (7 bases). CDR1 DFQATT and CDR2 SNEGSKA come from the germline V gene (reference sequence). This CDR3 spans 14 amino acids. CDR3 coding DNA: TGCAGGGCTGAGGAGGGGGCGTTTGGAGATACGCAGTATTTT. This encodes CRAEEGAFGDTQYF.

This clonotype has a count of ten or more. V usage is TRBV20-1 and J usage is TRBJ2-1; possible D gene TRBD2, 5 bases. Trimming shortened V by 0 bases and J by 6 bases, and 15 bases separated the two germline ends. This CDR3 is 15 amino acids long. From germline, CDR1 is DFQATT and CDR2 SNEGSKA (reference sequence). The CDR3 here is CSARDLTTPSNEQFF. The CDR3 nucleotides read TGCAGTGCTAGAGATCTGACTACCCCGAGCAATGAGCAGTTCTTC.

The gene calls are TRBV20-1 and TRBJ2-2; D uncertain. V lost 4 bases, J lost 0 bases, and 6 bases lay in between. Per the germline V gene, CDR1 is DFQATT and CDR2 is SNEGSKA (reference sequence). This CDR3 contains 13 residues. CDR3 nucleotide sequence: TGCAGTGCTATAGGACCGAACACCGGGGAGCTGTTTTTT. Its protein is CSAIGPNTGELFF.

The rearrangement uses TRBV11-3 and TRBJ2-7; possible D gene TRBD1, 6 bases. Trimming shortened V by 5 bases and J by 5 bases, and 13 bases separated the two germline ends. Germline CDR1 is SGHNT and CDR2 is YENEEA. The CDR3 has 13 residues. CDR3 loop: CASSKGWTDEQYF. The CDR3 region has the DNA TGTGCCAGCAGCAAGGGTTGGACAGACGAGCAGTACTTC.

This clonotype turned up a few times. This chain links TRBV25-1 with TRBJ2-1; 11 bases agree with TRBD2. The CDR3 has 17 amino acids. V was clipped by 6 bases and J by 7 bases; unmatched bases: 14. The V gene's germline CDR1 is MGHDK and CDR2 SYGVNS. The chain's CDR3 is CASRAIAGGLRENEQFF. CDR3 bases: TGTGCCAGCAGGGCCATAGCGGGGGGGCTCAGGGAGAATGAGCAGTTCTTC.

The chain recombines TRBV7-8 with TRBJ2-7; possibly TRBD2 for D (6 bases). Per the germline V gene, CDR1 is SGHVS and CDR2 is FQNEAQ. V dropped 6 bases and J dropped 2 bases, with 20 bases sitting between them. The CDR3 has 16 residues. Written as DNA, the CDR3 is TGTGCCAGCAGGGGGGTCCGGGGGAGCGGAGCCTACGAGCAGTACTTC. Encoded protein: CASRGVRGSGAYEQYF. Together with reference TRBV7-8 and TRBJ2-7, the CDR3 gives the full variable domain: GAGVSQSPRYKVAKRGQDVALRCDPISGHVSLFWYQQALGQGPEFLTYFQNEAQLDKSGLPSDRFFAERPEGSVSTLKIQRTQQEDSAVYLCASRGVRGSGAYEQYFGPGTRLTVT.

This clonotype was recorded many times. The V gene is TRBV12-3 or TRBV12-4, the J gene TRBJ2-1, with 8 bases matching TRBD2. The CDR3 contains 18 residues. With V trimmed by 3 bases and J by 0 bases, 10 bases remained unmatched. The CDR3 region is CASSFISGAPSSYNEQFF. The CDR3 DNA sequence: TGTGCCAGCAGTTTTATTAGCGGGGCCCCGAGCTCCTACAATGAGCAGTTCTTC.